This T cell receptor beta chain was captured by sequencing in a study of identical twins. The study, taken as a whole, reports: With monozygotic twins, out-of-frame TCR alpha sharing exceeded what models estimated. Insertions were fewer in abundant cord blood beta clonotypes, whereas memory repertoires showed none of this pattern. Alpha sequences that were out-of-frame and twin-shared showed an excess of low generation probability.

V gave up 0 bases and J gave up 7 bases, with 16 bases separating them. This CDR3 is 16 amino acids long. Germline lookup yields CDR1 MNHEY and CDR2 SVGAGI. On this clonotype: Its antigen is not identified.

Each CDR3 protein is one row after TCRdb ran MiXCR on the 5' RACE reads. The table lists about 890,000 distinct CDR3 sequences, about 12% of them singletons. The sample was also reused in another study, on yellow fever vaccine responses in identical twins.

J is TRBJ2-1 and V is TRBV6-5; D not resolved. The receptor's source is a woman aged 18-30 years in good health. Sequencing was carried out using PBMCs. This CDR3 is CASSYSSSPLPNEQFF. The CDR3 region has the DNA TGTGCCAGCAGTTACTCGTCCAGCCCCTTACCAAATGAGCAGTTCTTC.